This record looks at one T cell receptor (beta chain) sequence and its context. As yet, its antigen is unknown. Some clones are missing from TCRdb's copy, which holds only in-frame ones; the method was immunoSEQ multiplex PCR. The sample consists of tens of thousands of clones, 85% to 90% of them appearing once. This entry is derived from a study of T cell responses to AZD1222 COVID-19 vaccine. Study-level findings and limits: Nearly half of spike-specific TCRs reportedly target unmutated variant regions. Seropositive AZD1222 recipients at baseline numbered only 6 or 7.

The V end was cut by 3 bases, the J end by 11 bases, with 13 bases between. The germline gives CDR1 SEHNR, CDR2 FQNEAQ (reference sequence). The CDR3 is made up of 12 amino acids. The chain carries TRBV7-9 and TRBJ1-1; D is possibly TRBD1 (5 bases). The sample consisted of peripheral blood, taken on day 0 of MenACWY control vaccination. The receptor was derived from an adult in good health. The CDR3 loop is CASSFLTDGAFF. The CDR3 coding sequence is TGTGCCAGCAGCTTCTTGACAGACGGTGCTTTCTTT.